The next 4 T cell receptor beta chains were all read from a single sample in a study of cytomegalovirus exposure and HLA in healthy donors. The PCR used 60 Vbeta and 13 Jbeta primers. Libraries were prepared by immunoSEQ multiplex PCR; TCRdb keeps only in-frame clonotypes and omits some of them. Here the sample spans some 180,000 clones, 76% being singletons. Sequencing was performed on PBMCs. Receptor source: a man aged 18 to 29 in good health and CMV-seronegative.

This chain links TRBV10-3 with TRBJ2-7; D perhaps matches TRBD1 (6 bases). Germline V CDR1 and CDR2: ENHRY, SYGVKD. Trimming pared 9 bases from V and 0 bases from J, leaving 18 bases between. The CDR3 totals 15 residues. The CDR3 reads CAIRTDRTASYEQYF. As DNA, the CDR3 is TGTGCCATACGAACAGACAGGACCGCCTCCTACGAGCAGTACTTC.

The table lists this clone with a few counts. The CDR3 DNA reads as TGTGCCTGGACAGGGGTATTCACTGAAGCTTTCTTT. Protein sequence: CAWTGVFTEAFF. This chain joins TRBV30 and TRBJ1-1; maybe TRBD1 (6 bases). With 4 bases removed from V and 4 bases from J, the gap between germline ends came to 10 bases. The CDR3 has 12 amino acids. Germline assignment: CDR1 GTSNPN and CDR2 SVGIG (reference sequence).

The V and J genes are TRBV6-5 and TRBJ2-2; D remains ambiguous. Germline values: CDR1 MNHEY, CDR2 SVGAGI. Trimming left V 6 bases short and J 0 bases short, with 5 bases between. The CDR3 is made up of 13 amino acids. The chain's CDR3 is CASRYSNTGELFF. CDR3 nucleotides: TGTGCCAGCAGATATTCGAACACCGGGGAGCTGTTTTTT.

Comments on this clone: Other nucleotide sequences from this sample produce the same CDR3. The chain joins TRBV6-5 to TRBJ2-7; weak D call: TRBD1 (5 bases). The ends were cut back, 5 bases at V and 9 bases at J, with 11 bases in the middle. The CDR3 has 11 amino acids. The germline V gene encodes CDR1 MNHEY and CDR2 SVGAGI. The CDR3 bases are TGTGCCAGCAGTCCCCGGACACGGCAGTACTTC. This codes for CASSPRTRQYF.